This T cell receptor beta chain was captured in a study of blood T cell repertoires in COVID-19. As for the study in general: COVID-19 samples from acute and convalescent phases originated in the United States, Italy and Spain. Sources were T cells, B-cell-depleted T cells, or PBMCs; the material itself was cDNA or gDNA.

Original methodology: Amplification of reference gene primers provided the estimated nucleated cell counts. Libraries were prepared by immunoSEQ multiplex PCR; TCRdb keeps only in-frame clonotypes and omits some of them. The D gene and trimming were derived from the DNA, and the V and J assignments and clone size from that table. The sample lists 160,000 or so clones; approximately 80% were seen once. The CDR3 covers 13 residues. CDR1 and CDR2 from the germline V gene are MNHEY and SVGEGT. V shed 5 bases and J shed 9 bases, with 14 bases lying between them. Sequences were obtained from peripheral blood. V gene TRBV6-2 or TRBV6-3 combines with J gene TRBJ2-1; D not resolved. The clonotype originates from a woman in her 50s with acute or convalescent COVID-19. The CDR3, as DNA: TGTGCCAGCAGTCAAACTATAGCCGGTGAGCAGTTCTTC. Protein product: CASSQTIAGEQFF.